A selection of T cell receptor beta chains follows, all from one sample in a study of blood T cells in healthy people across ages. MiXCR, run by TCRdb on the 5' RACE reads, gives a single entry per CDR3 protein. Found here are about 730,000 distinct CDR3 sequences, more than 40% of them singletons; the top ten hold about 20%. Sequencing was carried out using blood. These receptors were collected from an older woman in good health. The CDR3 runs from the conserved cysteine through the conserved F or W. Each record gives: CDR3 DNA, CDR3 protein, clone size, J gene, V gene, D gene. A D gene is named only where the DNA matches it firmly. Clone sizes are given selectively: once, few, many, or a class where the clone is expanded.

cdr3_nt: TGTGCCAGCAGTTACTCGCGGGAGGCGTTCTTC; cdr3_aa: CASSYSREAFF; clone_size: few; j_call: TRBJ2-1; v_call: TRBV6-2/TRBV6-3; d_call: TRBD2
cdr3_nt: TGCAGTGCTAGAATTGCAGGGGGCCGCTCCTACAATGAGCAGTTCTTC; cdr3_aa: CSARIAGGRSYNEQFF; clone_size: few; j_call: TRBJ2-1; v_call: TRBV20-1; d_call: TRBD1
cdr3_nt: TGTGCCAGCAGCTTAACGGCTCTGAACACTGAAGCTTTCTTT; cdr3_aa: CASSLTALNTEAFF; clone_size: NA; j_call: TRBJ1-1; v_call: TRBV7-2; d_call: NA
cdr3_nt: TGCGCCAGCAGCCAAGGAGGCGGGGTAGATACGCAGTATTTT; cdr3_aa: CASSQGGGVDTQYF; clone_size: NA; j_call: TRBJ2-3; v_call: TRBV4-3; d_call: NA
cdr3_nt: TGCAGCGTTGTCGGGACAGGGACCTACGAGCAGTACTTC; cdr3_aa: CSVVGTGTYEQYF; clone_size: few; j_call: TRBJ2-7; v_call: TRBV29-1; d_call: TRBD1
cdr3_nt: TGCGCCAGCAGCTTGGTCCCATCCTACAATGAGCAGTTCTTC; cdr3_aa: CASSLVPSYNEQFF; clone_size: many; j_call: TRBJ2-1; v_call: TRBV12-3/TRBV12-4; d_call: NA
cdr3_nt: TGTGCCACCAGTGACCCTAAGACTAGCGGGGAGTACAATGAGCAGTACTTC; cdr3_aa: CATSDPKTSGEYNEQYF; clone_size: NA; j_call: TRBJ2-7; v_call: TRBV24-1; d_call: TRBD2
cdr3_nt: TGTGCCAGCCAACCTAGCGCGGGGCGGCTAAGCGAGCAGTACTTC; cdr3_aa: CASQPSAGRLSEQYF; clone_size: NA; j_call: TRBJ2-7; v_call: TRBV12-3/TRBV12-4; d_call: NA
cdr3_nt: TGTGCCAGCAGCGCAGGTGGAGGGTGGGGGGCGAACACTGAAGCTTTCTTT; cdr3_aa: CASSAGGGWGANTEAFF; clone_size: NA; j_call: TRBJ1-1; v_call: TRBV7-2; d_call: NA
cdr3_nt: TGCAGTGCCCCAAGGACAGGTAGCCACGAGCAGTACTTC; cdr3_aa: CSAPRTGSHEQYF; clone_size: NA; j_call: TRBJ2-7; v_call: TRBV20-1; d_call: TRBD1
cdr3_nt: TGTGCCAGCAGCTGGTCCGGGGACTACGAGCAGTACTTC; cdr3_aa: CASSWSGDYEQYF; clone_size: few; j_call: TRBJ2-7; v_call: TRBV7-3; d_call: NA
cdr3_nt: TGTGCCAGCACCGCGATGGGACAGGGGTATGGCTACACCTTC; cdr3_aa: CASTAMGQGYGYTF; clone_size: NA; j_call: TRBJ1-2; v_call: TRBV7-8; d_call: TRBD1
cdr3_nt: TGCGCCAGCAGCTTGGTGGAATACAATGAGCAGTTCTTC; cdr3_aa: CASSLVEYNEQFF; clone_size: NA; j_call: TRBJ2-1; v_call: TRBV5-1; d_call: NA
cdr3_nt: TGTGCCAGCAGCTTACCTAGCGGGAGGGTGACAGGAGAGCAGTTCTTC; cdr3_aa: CASSLPSGRVTGEQFF; clone_size: NA; j_call: TRBJ2-1; v_call: TRBV7-2; d_call: TRBD2
cdr3_nt: TGTGCCAGCAGTGGAGCTGACAATACGCAGTATTTT; cdr3_aa: CASSGADNTQYF; clone_size: few; j_call: TRBJ2-3; v_call: TRBV12-3/TRBV12-4; d_call: NA
cdr3_nt: TGTGCCAGCAGTTTAGGACGGCCTTCCTACACCTTC; cdr3_aa: CASSLGRPSYTF; clone_size: NA; j_call: TRBJ1-2; v_call: TRBV28; d_call: NA
cdr3_nt: TGTGCCAGCAGCTTCGGGACAGGGAGAAAGGATACGCAGTATTTT; cdr3_aa: CASSFGTGRKDTQYF; clone_size: NA; j_call: TRBJ2-3; v_call: TRBV5-4; d_call: TRBD1
cdr3_nt: TGTGCCAGCAGCTTGGTCGTAGGGCCCTACGAGCAGTACTTC; cdr3_aa: CASSLVVGPYEQYF; clone_size: NA; j_call: TRBJ2-7; v_call: TRBV7-6; d_call: NA
cdr3_nt: TGCAGTGCTATCAGGGGGTTCAATGAGCAGTTCTTC; cdr3_aa: CSAIRGFNEQFF; clone_size: NA; j_call: TRBJ2-1; v_call: TRBV20-1; d_call: TRBD1
cdr3_nt: TGCGCCAGCAGCCAAGAAGGGGGGGGGCTCTACAATGAGCAGTTCTTC; cdr3_aa: CASSQEGGGLYNEQFF; clone_size: NA; j_call: TRBJ2-1; v_call: TRBV4-3; d_call: NA
cdr3_nt: TGCAGCGTTGAAAGGGTTTACAAGGAGCAGTTCTTC; cdr3_aa: CSVERVYKEQFF; clone_size: NA; j_call: TRBJ2-1; v_call: TRBV29-1; d_call: NA
cdr3_nt: TGTGCCACTGCCACAGGAACAGGGCCGACCTATGGCTACACCTTC; cdr3_aa: CATATGTGPTYGYTF; clone_size: NA; j_call: TRBJ1-2; v_call: TRBV6-5; d_call: NA
cdr3_nt: TGTGCCAGCAGTCCTCCCGGGGTAGCTACCCATGAGCAGTTCTTC; cdr3_aa: CASSPPGVATHEQFF; clone_size: NA; j_call: TRBJ2-1; v_call: TRBV2; d_call: NA
cdr3_nt: TGTGCCAGCAGTTTAGGGGACCCCTCCTACAATGAGCAGTTCTTC; cdr3_aa: CASSLGDPSYNEQFF; clone_size: few; j_call: TRBJ2-1; v_call: TRBV6-2/TRBV6-3; d_call: NA
cdr3_nt: TGTGCCAGCAGCTTTTGGCAGTATAATTCACCCCTCCACTTT; cdr3_aa: CASSFWQYNSPLHF; clone_size: few; j_call: TRBJ1-6; v_call: TRBV5-6; d_call: NA
cdr3_nt: TGTGCCAGCAGCTTAACGGGGGGACAGACCCAGTACTTC; cdr3_aa: CASSLTGGQTQYF; clone_size: few; j_call: TRBJ2-5; v_call: TRBV7-3; d_call: NA
cdr3_nt: TGTGCCAGCAGCCAAGGCCGGCGGGGGAACCCAGATACGCAGTATTTT; cdr3_aa: CASSQGRRGNPDTQYF; clone_size: NA; j_call: TRBJ2-3; v_call: TRBV3-1; d_call: TRBD2
cdr3_nt: TGTGCCAGCAGGACGCAGGGTATTGGCAATCAGCCCCAGCATTTT; cdr3_aa: CASRTQGIGNQPQHF; clone_size: NA; j_call: TRBJ1-5; v_call: TRBV12-3/TRBV12-4; d_call: NA
cdr3_nt: TGCGCCAGCAGCTGGGACGGAACTAATGAGCAGTTCTTC; cdr3_aa: CASSWDGTNEQFF; clone_size: few; j_call: TRBJ2-1; v_call: TRBV5-1; d_call: NA
cdr3_nt: TGTGCCAGCAGCTCCGGGAGAAGCGGTTACAATGAGCAGTTCTTC; cdr3_aa: CASSSGRSGYNEQFF; clone_size: NA; j_call: TRBJ2-1; v_call: TRBV7-3; d_call: NA
cdr3_nt: TGCGCCAGCAGCCCCTCTAATGAAAAACTGTTTTTT; cdr3_aa: CASSPSNEKLFF; clone_size: NA; j_call: TRBJ1-4; v_call: TRBV4-3; d_call: NA
cdr3_nt: TGCGCCAGCAGCTGGCAGGAGGTCGTGGATACGCAGTATTTT; cdr3_aa: CASSWQEVVDTQYF; clone_size: NA; j_call: TRBJ2-3; v_call: TRBV5-1; d_call: NA
cdr3_nt: TGTGCCAGCAGTGGACCGGGACAGAGCTTCTACAATGAGCAGTTCTTC; cdr3_aa: CASSGPGQSFYNEQFF; clone_size: NA; j_call: TRBJ2-1; v_call: TRBV12-3/TRBV12-4; d_call: TRBD1
cdr3_nt: TGTGCCAGCAGCCAAGGGGGTAGCGGGAGAGTCCAAGAGACCCAGTACTTC; cdr3_aa: CASSQGGSGRVQETQYF; clone_size: many; j_call: TRBJ2-5; v_call: TRBV4-2; d_call: TRBD2
cdr3_nt: TGTGCCGGCAGCTTAGTAGGACAGGGAGGGACTGAAGCTTTCTTT; cdr3_aa: CAGSLVGQGGTEAFF; clone_size: NA; j_call: TRBJ1-1; v_call: TRBV7-2; d_call: TRBD1
cdr3_nt: TGTGCCAGCAGCCCCGAAGGAGGGTTCTCCTACGAGCAGTACTTC; cdr3_aa: CASSPEGGFSYEQYF; clone_size: NA; j_call: TRBJ2-7; v_call: TRBV9; d_call: NA
cdr3_nt: TGTGCCAGCAGCTTGGGGGCCGCAGGACTGCATGGCTACACCTTC; cdr3_aa: CASSLGAAGLHGYTF; clone_size: NA; j_call: TRBJ1-2; v_call: TRBV5-5; d_call: NA
cdr3_nt: TGTGCCAGCAAGGCGGGCGGCACAGATACGCAGTATTTT; cdr3_aa: CASKAGGTDTQYF; clone_size: few; j_call: TRBJ2-3; v_call: TRBV2; d_call: NA
cdr3_nt: TGTGCCAGCAGCTTGAGGGTAGTAACCGAAAAACTGTTTTTT; cdr3_aa: CASSLRVVTEKLFF; clone_size: NA; j_call: TRBJ1-4; v_call: TRBV11-2; d_call: NA
cdr3_nt: TGTGCCAGCAGTCAGGGTAATGAAAAACTGTTTTTT; cdr3_aa: CASSQGNEKLFF; clone_size: NA; j_call: TRBJ1-4; v_call: TRBV2; d_call: NA
cdr3_nt: TGTGCCAGCAGCTTGGACCTGGGGGAGCTGTTTTTT; cdr3_aa: CASSLDLGELFF; clone_size: once; j_call: TRBJ2-2; v_call: TRBV7-9; d_call: NA
cdr3_nt: TGTGCCAGCAGTGCCCCCTCGAGACAGGGAGCGAGCGAGCAGTACTTC; cdr3_aa: CASSAPSRQGASEQYF; clone_size: NA; j_call: TRBJ2-7; v_call: TRBV2; d_call: TRBD1
cdr3_nt: TGCAGTGCTGGGGGACACCCTGAAGCTTTCTTT; cdr3_aa: CSAGGHPEAFF; clone_size: NA; j_call: TRBJ1-1; v_call: TRBV20-1; d_call: NA
cdr3_nt: TGTGCCAGCAGCTTAACTAGTTTTGGGTCCTACAATGAGCAGTTCTTC; cdr3_aa: CASSLTSFGSYNEQFF; clone_size: few; j_call: TRBJ2-1; v_call: TRBV7-9; d_call: NA
cdr3_nt: TGTGCCAGCAGTGGACTCCGGAGAATTCAAGAAGAGACCCAGTACTTC; cdr3_aa: CASSGLRRIQEETQYF; clone_size: NA; j_call: TRBJ2-5; v_call: TRBV28; d_call: NA
cdr3_nt: TGTGCCAACAGTCAACGGCTAGCGGGGGTCTACAATGAGCAGTTCTTC; cdr3_aa: CANSQRLAGVYNEQFF; clone_size: NA; j_call: TRBJ2-1; v_call: TRBV2; d_call: TRBD2
cdr3_nt: TGTGCCAGCAGCCAAGGACAGGGACGAGAGACCCAGTACTTC; cdr3_aa: CASSQGQGRETQYF; clone_size: many; j_call: TRBJ2-5; v_call: TRBV4-2; d_call: TRBD1
cdr3_nt: TGTGCCACCAGTGATTTGGCCCCGGGAGCGGGGGAAACGGTCAATGAGCAGTTCTTC; cdr3_aa: CATSDLAPGAGETVNEQFF; clone_size: once; j_call: TRBJ2-1; v_call: TRBV24-1; d_call: TRBD2
cdr3_nt: TGTGCCAGCAGCTTGGTAGGGAACTACAATGAGCAGTACTTC; cdr3_aa: CASSLVGNYNEQYF; clone_size: NA; j_call: TRBJ2-7; v_call: TRBV5-6; d_call: NA
cdr3_nt: TGCGCCAGCAGCTTGACGGCGGGAGTACCAGATACGCAGTATTTT; cdr3_aa: CASSLTAGVPDTQYF; clone_size: NA; j_call: TRBJ2-3; v_call: TRBV5-1; d_call: TRBD2
cdr3_nt: TGTGCCAGCAGCCGAAGGGAGCCAGGGTGGGGGACAGATACGCAGTATTTT; cdr3_aa: CASSRREPGWGTDTQYF; clone_size: few; j_call: TRBJ2-3; v_call: TRBV25-1; d_call: NA
cdr3_nt: TGTGCCAGCAGCGTAGCCGCCCCACTGGGGGACGAGCAGTACTTC; cdr3_aa: CASSVAAPLGDEQYF; clone_size: NA; j_call: TRBJ2-7; v_call: TRBV9; d_call: NA
cdr3_nt: TGTGCCAGCAGTCCTCAAAAAGTCCACAGGGACAATGAGCAGTTCTTC; cdr3_aa: CASSPQKVHRDNEQFF; clone_size: few; j_call: TRBJ2-1; v_call: TRBV12-3/TRBV12-4; d_call: NA
cdr3_nt: TGCAGTGCTAGAAGGCTAGCGGGGGCAATCTACAATGAGCAGTTCTTC; cdr3_aa: CSARRLAGAIYNEQFF; clone_size: NA; j_call: TRBJ2-1; v_call: TRBV20-1; d_call: TRBD2
cdr3_nt: TGCAGTGCTAGAAGCCTCAGGGGGCGGGAGGGCCGAGATACGCAGTATTTT; cdr3_aa: CSARSLRGREGRDTQYF; clone_size: few; j_call: TRBJ2-3; v_call: TRBV20-1; d_call: NA
cdr3_nt: TGTGCCAGCAGTTATGTGGCAGGGAACTACGAGCAGTACTTC; cdr3_aa: CASSYVAGNYEQYF; clone_size: NA; j_call: TRBJ2-7; v_call: TRBV6-5; d_call: NA
cdr3_nt: TGTGCCAGCAGCTTCCTAGCGGGGAGAAACAATGAGCAGTTCTTC; cdr3_aa: CASSFLAGRNNEQFF; clone_size: few; j_call: TRBJ2-1; v_call: TRBV5-5; d_call: TRBD2
cdr3_nt: TGTGTCAGCAGTGAGGATACTAGCGGTCCCTACGAGCAGTACTTC; cdr3_aa: CVSSEDTSGPYEQYF; clone_size: NA; j_call: TRBJ2-7; v_call: TRBV2; d_call: TRBD2
cdr3_nt: TGTGCCAGCAGCTTAGTCCGGACTAGCGGGAGTCCCTACGAGCAGTACTTC; cdr3_aa: CASSLVRTSGSPYEQYF; clone_size: few; j_call: TRBJ2-7; v_call: TRBV11-2; d_call: TRBD2
cdr3_nt: TGTGCCAGCAGCCAGGTGCTCGGACTAGCGGGGGAAGAGACCCAGTACTTC; cdr3_aa: CASSQVLGLAGEETQYF; clone_size: few; j_call: TRBJ2-5; v_call: TRBV4-2; d_call: TRBD2